A single T cell receptor (beta chain) is shown here with its context. Its antigen is as yet unknown. Using immunoSEQ multiplex PCR, the repertoire was profiled, and TCRdb retains in-frame clones only, with some absent. The sample carries about 25,000 clones, roughly 94% recorded once. These data are taken from a study of PD-1 blockade in classical Hodgkin lymphoma. Regarding the study as a whole: Baseline TCR diversity was reportedly lower in newly diagnosed patients than healthy donors.

Time point here: newly diagnosed, previously untreated cHL patient sample. CDR3 length equals 18 residues. Sequencing was performed on peripheral blood mononuclear cells (PBMCs). The chain links TRBV21-1 to TRBJ2-7; TRBD1 reflects the table's D call only, with no check against the DNA. TRBV21-1 is a listed pseudogene. The TCR sequence derives from a human donor with classical Hodgkin lymphoma. CDR3 amino acids: CASFRDRGPAAKAYEQYF. In DNA, the CDR3 is TGTGCCAGCTTTCGGGACAGGGGCCCCGCAGCCAAGGCCTACGAGCAGTACTTC.